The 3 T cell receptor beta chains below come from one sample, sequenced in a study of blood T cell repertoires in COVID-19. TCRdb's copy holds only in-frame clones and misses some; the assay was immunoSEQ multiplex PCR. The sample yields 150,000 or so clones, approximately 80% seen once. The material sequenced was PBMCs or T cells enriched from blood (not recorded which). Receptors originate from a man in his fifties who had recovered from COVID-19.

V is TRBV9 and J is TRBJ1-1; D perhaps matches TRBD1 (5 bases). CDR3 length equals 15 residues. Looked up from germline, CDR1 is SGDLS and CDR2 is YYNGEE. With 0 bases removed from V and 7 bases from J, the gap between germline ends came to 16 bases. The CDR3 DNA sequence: TGTGCCAGCAGCGTAGTCGTGGGGGGTGGCTTTGAAGCTTTCTTT. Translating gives CASSVVVGGGFEAFF.

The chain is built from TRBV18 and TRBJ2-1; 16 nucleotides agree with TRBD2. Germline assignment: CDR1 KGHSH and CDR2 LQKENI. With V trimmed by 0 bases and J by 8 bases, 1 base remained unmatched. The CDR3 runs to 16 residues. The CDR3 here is CASSPPGLAGGHEQFF. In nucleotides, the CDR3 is TGTGCCAGCTCACCACCGGGACTAGCGGGGGGGCATGAGCAGTTCTTC.

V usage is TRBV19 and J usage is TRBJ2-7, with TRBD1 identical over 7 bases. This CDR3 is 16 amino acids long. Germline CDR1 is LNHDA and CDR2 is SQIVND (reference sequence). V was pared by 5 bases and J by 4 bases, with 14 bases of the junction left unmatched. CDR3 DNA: TGTGCCAGTAGTTACCAAGGGGGCAGGTACGCTTACGAGCAGTACTTC. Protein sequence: CASSYQGGRYAYEQYF. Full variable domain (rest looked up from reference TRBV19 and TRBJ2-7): DGGITQSPKYLFRKEGQNVTLSCEQNLNHDAMYWYRQDPGQGLRLIYYSQIVNDFQKGDIAEGYSVSREKKESFPLTVTSAQKNPTAFYLCASSYQGGRYAYEQYFGPGTRLTVT.